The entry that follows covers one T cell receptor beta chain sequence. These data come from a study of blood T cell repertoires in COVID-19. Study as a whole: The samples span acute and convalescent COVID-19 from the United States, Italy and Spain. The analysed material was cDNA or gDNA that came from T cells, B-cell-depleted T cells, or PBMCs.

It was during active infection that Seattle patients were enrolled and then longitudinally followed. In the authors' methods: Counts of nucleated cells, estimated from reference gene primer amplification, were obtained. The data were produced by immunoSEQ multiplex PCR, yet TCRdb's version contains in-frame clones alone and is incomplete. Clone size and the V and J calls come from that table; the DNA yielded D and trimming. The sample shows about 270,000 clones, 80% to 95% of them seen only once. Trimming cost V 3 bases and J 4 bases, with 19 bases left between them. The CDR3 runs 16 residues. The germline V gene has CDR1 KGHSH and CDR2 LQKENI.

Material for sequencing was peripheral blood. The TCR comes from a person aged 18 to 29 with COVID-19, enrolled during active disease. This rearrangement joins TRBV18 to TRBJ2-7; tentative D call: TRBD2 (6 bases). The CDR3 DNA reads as TGTGCCAGCTCACCCGGGGGAGCGGACGCGACATACGAGCAGTACTTC. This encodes CASSPGGADATYEQYF.